The 25 T cell receptor beta chains below all came from one sample that was sequenced in a study of T-cell memory formation after mild COVID-19. TCRdb called the 5' RACE reads again in MiXCR, with one record for every CDR3 protein. This table holds fewer than 700,000 distinct CDR3 sequences, roughly 22% found once. Sample: PBMCs or a T cell subset sorted from them (not recorded which). Every receptor here comes from an adult woman who had mild COVID-19 (a few samples of this study predate the infection). Cell type and time point are not known.

This clonotype has a count of ten or more. The V and J genes are TRBV11-2 and TRBJ2-1; no clear D. CDR1 and CDR2 (germline): SGHAT, FQNNGV. This CDR3 spans 11 amino acids. V was clipped by 4 bases and J by 9 bases, with 7 bases between them. The CDR3: CASSSGPEQFF. CDR3 nucleotides: TGTGCCAGCAGCTCGGGTCCTGAGCAGTTCTTC.

This clonotype was found many times. V gene TRBV20-1 combines with J gene TRBJ2-1; maybe TRBD2 (5 bases). Germline values: CDR1 DFQATT, CDR2 SNEGSKA (reference sequence). This CDR3 has 16 residues. Trimming cost V 0 bases and J 0 bases, with 12 bases left between them. The CDR3 here is CSARDLSGPSYNEQFF. The CDR3 DNA follows: TGCAGTGCTAGAGATCTAAGCGGACCCTCCTACAATGAGCAGTTCTTC.

The chain recombines TRBV4-1 with TRBJ2-1; tentative D call: TRBD2 (5 bases). Trimming pared 3 bases from V and 11 bases from J, leaving 14 bases between. Germline CDR1 reads MGHRA; CDR2 reads YSYEKL. The CDR3 is 13 residues long. CDR3 sequence: CASSQDPHGKQFF. The CDR3 DNA reads as TGCGCCAGCAGCCAGGACCCCCACGGGAAGCAGTTCTTC.

The chain employs TRBV6-1 and TRBJ2-2; 7 nucleotides agree with TRBD1. This CDR3 contains 18 residues. CDR1 and CDR2 (germline): MNHNS, SASEGT. With 1 base clipped from V and 2 bases from J, the junction kept 10 bases outside the gene matches. CDR3 in DNA: TGTGCCAGCAGTGAAGTCGGTTGGGGACAGCTTAACACCGGGGAGCTGTTTTTT. Amino acids: CASSEVGWGQLNTGELFF.

The rearrangement links TRBV6-6 to TRBJ1-5, with 11 nucleotides matching TRBD1. Germline V gene sequence: CDR1 MNHNY, CDR2 SVGAGI (reference sequence). CDR3 length: 14 residues. V shed 8 bases and J 1 base; nucleotides not matched to a gene: 1. Here the CDR3 DNA reads TGTGCCAGCGGACAGGGGGCCAGCAATCAGCCCCAGCATTTT. This gives the protein CASGQGASNQPQHF.

This clonotype was detected only a few times. This sequence joins TRBV14 and TRBJ1-6, with 10 bases aligning to TRBD1. This CDR3 is 18 amino acids long. With V trimmed by 10 bases and J by 5 bases, 17 bases remained unmatched. Germline assignment: CDR1 SGHDN and CDR2 FVKESK. CDR3 in amino acids: CATRGDGTGDFHNSPLHF. In nucleotides, the CDR3 is TGTGCCACCAGGGGGGACGGGACAGGGGATTTTCATAATTCACCCCTCCACTTT.

V usage is TRBV7-8 and J usage is TRBJ1-4; possibly TRBD1 for D (5 bases). V shed 3 bases and J shed 3 bases, with 11 bases lying between them. This CDR3 region has 15 residues. Germline loops: CDR1 SGHVS, CDR2 FQNEAQ. CDR3 loop: CASSFTGGANEKLFF. CDR3 DNA sequence: TGTGCCAGCAGCTTTACCGGGGGTGCTAATGAAAAACTGTTTTTT.

The J gene is TRBJ2-5, the V gene TRBV11-2; D is ambiguous. This CDR3 has 11 amino acids. V shed 5 bases and J shed 7 bases, with 8 bases lying between them. Germline CDR1 and CDR2: SGHAT and FQNNGV. The CDR3 DNA reads TGTGCCAGCAGCGGCGACGGGACCCAGTACTTC. Its translation: CASSGDGTQYF.

The chain carries TRBV20-1 and TRBJ2-7, with D unclear. The CDR3 totals 11 residues. The ends were cut back, 2 bases at V and 4 bases at J, with 6 bases in the middle. Per the germline V gene, CDR1 is DFQATT and CDR2 is SNEGSKA (reference sequence). This CDR3 is CSARLAYEQYF. The CDR3 bases are TGCAGTGCTAGACTGGCTTACGAGCAGTACTTC.

This clonotype was counted only a few times. The CDR3 here is CASRTGSGSPLHF. The CDR3 region has the DNA TGTGCCAGCAGGACAGGCAGCGGATCACCCCTCCACTTT. The gene calls are TRBV27 and TRBJ1-6; TRBD1 might be the D (6 bases). This CDR3 spans 13 amino acids. Germline V gene data show CDR1 as MNHEY and CDR2 as SMNVEV (reference sequence). V lost 6 bases and J 10 bases, leaving 13 bases between the germline ends.

This sequence joins TRBV5-6 and TRBJ1-2; D uncertain. Deletions cut 4 bases from V and 8 bases from J, with 15 bases between. The CDR3 runs to 13 residues. Germline loops: CDR1 SGHDT, CDR2 YYEEEE. DNA for the CDR3: TGTGCCAGCAGCCCTAGAAGGACCTGGGGCTACACCTTC. This encodes CASSPRRTWGYTF.

The rearrangement uses TRBV7-8 and TRBJ1-2; D is unresolved. CDR1 is SGHVS and CDR2 is FQNEAQ in the germline V gene. The CDR3 spans 14 residues. V shed 5 bases and J shed 2 bases, with 12 bases lying between them. DNA of the CDR3: TGTGCCAGCAGCCCAAGGGTCGGGAACTATGGCTACACCTTC. This gives the protein CASSPRVGNYGYTF. Full variable domain (outside the CDR3, taken from reference TRBV7-8 and TRBJ1-2): GAGVSQSPRYKVAKRGQDVALRCDPISGHVSLFWYQQALGQGPEFLTYFQNEAQLDKSGLPSDRFFAERPEGSVSTLKIQRTQQEDSAVYLCASSPRVGNYGYTFGSGTRLTVV.

This clonotype was detected only a few times. The V call is TRBV7-2, the J call TRBJ1-5; TRBD1 matches at 10 bases. This CDR3 has 18 amino acids. The V gene end was trimmed by 0 bases and the J gene end by 0 bases; junction bases not matched to a gene: 5. Germline CDR1 SGHTA, CDR2 FQGNSA. CDR3 in amino acids: CASSLALTGGNSNQPQHF. For the CDR3, the DNA is TGTGCCAGCAGCTTAGCGTTGACAGGGGGCAATAGCAATCAGCCCCAGCATTTT.

The rearrangement joins TRBV12-3 or TRBV12-4 to TRBJ1-4, with 8 bases identical to TRBD1. This CDR3 is built from 15 residues. The J segment lost 4 bases and the V segment lost 6 bases, leaving 7 bases of the junction unmatched. DNA of the CDR3: TGTGCCAGCAGCTCGGACAGGGAGGATAATGAAAAACTGTTTTTT. This encodes CASSSDREDNEKLFF.

V gene TRBV21-1 combines with J gene TRBJ2-3. TRBV21-1 is annotated as a pseudogene. The CDR3 contains 17 residues. CDR3 loop: CASSKGLADASTDTQYF. CDR3 nucleotides: TGTGCCAGCAGCAAAGGCCTCGCAGATGCTAGCACAGATACGCAGTATTTT.

This clonotype occurred a few times. This chain connects TRBV15 to TRBJ2-7; D perhaps matches TRBD1 (5 bases). Germline lookup yields CDR1 LNHNV and CDR2 YYDKDF (reference sequence). Trimming pared 0 bases from V and 3 bases from J, leaving 12 bases between. The CDR3 has 15 amino acids. The DNA for the CDR3 is TGTGCCACCAGCAGAGATATAAGGCAGGGCTACGAGCAGTACTTC. Residues: CATSRDIRQGYEQYF. Supplemented by reference TRBV15 and TRBJ2-7, the full variable domain reads DAMVIQNPRYQVTQFGKPVTLSCSQTLNHNVMYWYQQKSSQAPKLLFHYYDKDFNNEADTPDNFQSRRPNTSFCFLDIRSPGLGDTAMYLCATSRDIRQGYEQYFGPGTRLTVT.

A few counts support this clonotype. This chain links TRBV5-1 with TRBJ2-3, with D unclear. CDR1 and CDR2 (germline): SGHRS, YFSETQ. The V gene lost 4 bases and the J gene lost 4 bases, with 4 bases spanning the gap. This CDR3 region has 11 residues. The DNA of the CDR3 is TGCGCCAGCAGCGACTCAGATACGCAGTATTTT. Protein: CASSDSDTQYF.

The V gene is TRBV5-1, the J gene TRBJ2-5, with 8 bases fitting TRBD1. The trim removed 5 bases at V and 0 bases at J, leaving 9 bases unmatched. CDR1 and CDR2 from the germline V gene are SGHRS and YFSETQ. The CDR3 totals 16 residues. The CDR3 sequence is CASRDRGGSYQETQYF. The CDR3 DNA follows: TGCGCCAGCAGAGACAGGGGCGGTTCGTACCAAGAGACCCAGTACTTC. The whole variable domain, filled in from reference TRBV5-1 and TRBJ2-5, reads KAGVTQTPRYLIKTRGQQVTLSCSPISGHRSVSWYQQTPGQGLQFLFEYFSETQRNKGNFPGRFSGRQFSNSRSEMNVSTLELGDSALYLCASRDRGGSYQETQYFGPGTRLLVL.

This clonotype has a handful of counts. This sequence joins TRBV6-5 and TRBJ2-7, with 7 positions matching TRBD2. The CDR3 sequence is 17 residues long. Germline CDR1 MNHEY, CDR2 SVGAGI. The trim removed 5 bases at V and 0 bases at J, leaving 13 bases unmatched. CDR3 sequence (DNA): TGTGCCAGCAGTGCCTTCTTTGGCGGGGGTAGCTCCTACGAGCAGTACTTC. This translates into CASSAFFGGGSSYEQYF.

The chain couples TRBV20-1 to TRBJ2-1; 8 bases are a match to TRBD2. V lost 1 base, J lost 5 bases, and 7 bases stayed unmatched. Germline CDR1 reads DFQATT; CDR2 reads SNEGSKA (reference sequence). The CDR3 contains 15 residues. This CDR3 reads CSARAGSGTNNEQFF. The CDR3 nucleotides read TGCAGTGCTAGAGCCGGTAGCGGGACAAACAATGAGCAGTTCTTC.

The chain has TRBV30 and TRBJ2-7; 8 positions agree with TRBD1. V shed 3 bases, J shed 3 bases, and the junction held 10 bases outside the gene matches. This CDR3 has 15 residues. Germline-derived CDR1 and CDR2 are GTSNPN and SVGIG (reference sequence). As DNA, the CDR3 is TGTGCCTGGAGGCCTAGGACAGGGCCCTACTACGAGCAGTACTTC. Protein product: CAWRPRTGPYYEQYF. The entire variable domain, with the rest obtained from reference TRBV30 and TRBJ2-7, is as follows: SQTIHQWPATLVQPVGSPLSLECTVEGTSNPNLYWYRQAAGRGLQLLFYSVGIGQISSEVPQNLSASRPQDRQFILSSKKLLLSDSGFYLCAWRPRTGPYYEQYFGPGTRLTVT.

V and J are TRBV18 and TRBJ2-5; a weak D match, TRBD1 (6 bases). Looked up from germline, CDR1 is KGHSH and CDR2 is LQKENI. V dropped 0 bases and J dropped 2 bases, with 13 bases sitting between them. This CDR3 region has 16 residues. The CDR3 region has the DNA TGTGCCAGCTCACCACCTCCGGGACAAGGACAAGAGACCCAGTACTTC. Translation gives CASSPPPGQGQETQYF.

This clonotype was picked up a small number of times. The rearrangement links TRBV5-1 to TRBJ2-2; 9 bases are shared with TRBD1. The CDR3 has 15 amino acids. The trim removed 7 bases at V and 5 bases at J, leaving 9 bases unmatched. Germline V gene data show CDR1 as SGHRS and CDR2 as YFSETQ. CDR3 sequence (DNA): TGCGCCAGCGGCCCGGGACAGGGCGGAACCGGGGAGCTGTTTTTT. Amino acid sequence: CASGPGQGGTGELFF. The full variable domain, its missing parts supplied by reference TRBV5-1 and TRBJ2-2, is KAGVTQTPRYLIKTRGQQVTLSCSPISGHRSVSWYQQTPGQGLQFLFEYFSETQRNKGNFPGRFSGRQFSNSRSEMNVSTLELGDSALYLCASGPGQGGTGELFFGEGSRLTVL.

This clonotype has only a few counts. The chain combines TRBV19 with TRBJ2-6; D is ambiguous. From germline, CDR1 is LNHDA and CDR2 SQIVND (reference sequence). The CDR3 covers 16 residues. V was trimmed by 5 bases and J by 10 bases, leaving 21 bases between them. CDR3 region: CASSGREGSVVNVLTF. Here the CDR3 DNA reads TGTGCCAGTAGTGGACGAGAAGGGTCAGTGGTAAACGTCCTGACTTTC.

This clonotype was counted a few times. The chain combines TRBV4-2 with TRBJ2-5, with 8 bases that match TRBD2. Losses at the gene ends were 1 base for V and 5 bases for J; bases not matched to a gene: 3. Germline V gene sequence: CDR1 LGHNA, CDR2 YNFKEQ. The CDR3 is 14 amino acids. CDR3 nucleotides: TGTGCCAGCAGCCAAGCGGGAGGGGCGGAGACCCAGTACTTC. Its protein product is CASSQAGGAETQYF.